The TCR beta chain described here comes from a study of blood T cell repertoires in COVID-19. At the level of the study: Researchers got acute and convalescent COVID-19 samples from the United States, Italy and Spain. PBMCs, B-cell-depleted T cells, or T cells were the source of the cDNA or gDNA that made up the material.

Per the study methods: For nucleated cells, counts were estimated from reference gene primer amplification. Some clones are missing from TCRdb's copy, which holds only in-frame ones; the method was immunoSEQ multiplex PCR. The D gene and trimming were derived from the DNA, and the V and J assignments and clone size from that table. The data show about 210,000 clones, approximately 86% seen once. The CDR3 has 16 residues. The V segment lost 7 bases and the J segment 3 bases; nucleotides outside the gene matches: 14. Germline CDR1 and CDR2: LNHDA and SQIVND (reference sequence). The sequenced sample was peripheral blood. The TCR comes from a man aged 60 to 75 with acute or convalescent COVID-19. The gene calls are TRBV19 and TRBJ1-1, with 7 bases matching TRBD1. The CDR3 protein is CASKTIQGLRDTEAFF. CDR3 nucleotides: TGTGCCAGTAAAACCATACAGGGGCTCAGGGACACTGAAGCTTTCTTT. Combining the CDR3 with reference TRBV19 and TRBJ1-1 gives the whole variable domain DGGITQSPKYLFRKEGQNVTLSCEQNLNHDAMYWYRQDPGQGLRLIYYSQIVNDFQKGDIAEGYSVSREKKESFPLTVTSAQKNPTAFYLCASKTIQGLRDTEAFFGQGTRLTVV.